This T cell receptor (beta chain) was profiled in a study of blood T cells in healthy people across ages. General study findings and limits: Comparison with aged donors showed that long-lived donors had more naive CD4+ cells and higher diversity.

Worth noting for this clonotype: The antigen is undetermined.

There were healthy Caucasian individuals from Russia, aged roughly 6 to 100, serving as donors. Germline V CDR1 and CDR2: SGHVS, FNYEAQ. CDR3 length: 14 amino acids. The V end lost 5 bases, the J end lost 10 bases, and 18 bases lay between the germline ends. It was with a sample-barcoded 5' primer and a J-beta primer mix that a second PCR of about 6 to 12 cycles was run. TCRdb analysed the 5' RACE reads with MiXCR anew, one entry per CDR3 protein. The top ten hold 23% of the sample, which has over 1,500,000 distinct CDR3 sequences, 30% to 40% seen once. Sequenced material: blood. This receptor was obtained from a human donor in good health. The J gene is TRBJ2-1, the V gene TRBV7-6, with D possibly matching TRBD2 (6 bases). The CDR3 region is CASSTGLGSLEQFF. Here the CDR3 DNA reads TGTGCCAGCAGCACGGGACTCGGGTCCCTCGAGCAGTTCTTC.